This record concerns one TCR beta chain sequence. Profiled with immunoSEQ multiplex PCR; TCRdb holds only in-frame clones, not every one. The sample has 1,400,000 or so clones; approximately 98.5% are singletons. The sample comes from a study of shared clonotypes between healthy human individuals. CDR3 size: 15 residues. The germline gives CDR1 SQVTM, CDR2 ANQGSEA. With V trimmed by 6 bases and J by 6 bases, 10 bases remained unmatched. The genes are TRBV29-1 and TRBJ2-3; TRBD2 aligns across 12 bases. The TCR comes from a young man in good health. Sequencing was performed on naive CD4+ T cells sorted from blood. Subset here: CD45RA+ positively selected. The CDR3 spells CSVVTSGSRVDTQYF. CDR3 DNA sequence: TGCAGCGTGGTGACTAGCGGGAGTAGGGTCGATACGCAGTATTTT.